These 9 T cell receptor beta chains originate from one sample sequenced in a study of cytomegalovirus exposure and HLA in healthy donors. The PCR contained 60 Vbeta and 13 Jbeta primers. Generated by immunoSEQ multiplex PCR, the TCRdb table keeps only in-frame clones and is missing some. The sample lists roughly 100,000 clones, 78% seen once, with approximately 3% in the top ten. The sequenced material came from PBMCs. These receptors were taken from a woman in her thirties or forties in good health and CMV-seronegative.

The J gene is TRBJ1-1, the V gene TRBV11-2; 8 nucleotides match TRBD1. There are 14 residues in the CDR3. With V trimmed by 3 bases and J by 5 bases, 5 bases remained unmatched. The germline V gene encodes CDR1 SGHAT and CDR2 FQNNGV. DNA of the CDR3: TGTGCCAGCAGCTTCACAGGGGGGGGGACTGAAGCTTTCTTT. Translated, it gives CASSFTGGGTEAFF.

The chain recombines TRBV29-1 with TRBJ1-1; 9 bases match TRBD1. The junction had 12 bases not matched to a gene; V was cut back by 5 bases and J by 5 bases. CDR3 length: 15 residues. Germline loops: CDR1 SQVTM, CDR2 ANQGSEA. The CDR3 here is CSVWDRDRERTEAFF. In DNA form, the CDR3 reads TGCAGCGTTTGGGACAGGGACCGGGAGAGGACTGAAGCTTTCTTT.

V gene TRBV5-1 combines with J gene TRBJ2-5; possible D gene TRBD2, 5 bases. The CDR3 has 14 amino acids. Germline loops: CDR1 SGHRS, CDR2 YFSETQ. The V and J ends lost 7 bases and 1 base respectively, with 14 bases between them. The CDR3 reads CASARDGVQETQYF. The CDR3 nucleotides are TGCGCCAGCGCACGTGACGGGGTCCAAGAGACCCAGTACTTC. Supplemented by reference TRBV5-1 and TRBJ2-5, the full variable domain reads KAGVTQTPRYLIKTRGQQVTLSCSPISGHRSVSWYQQTPGQGLQFLFEYFSETQRNKGNFPGRFSGRQFSNSRSEMNVSTLELGDSALYLCASARDGVQETQYFGPGTRLLVL.

The CDR3: CASIPRLAAYEQYF. The CDR3 region has the DNA TGTGCCAGCATCCCGAGGCTAGCGGCCTACGAGCAGTACTTC. This chain joins TRBV2 and TRBJ2-5; 7 bases line up with TRBD2. The end of the DNA fits TRBJ2-7 better, so the J call may be wrong. The CDR3 extends over 14 amino acids. From germline, CDR1 is SNHLY and CDR2 FYNNEI.

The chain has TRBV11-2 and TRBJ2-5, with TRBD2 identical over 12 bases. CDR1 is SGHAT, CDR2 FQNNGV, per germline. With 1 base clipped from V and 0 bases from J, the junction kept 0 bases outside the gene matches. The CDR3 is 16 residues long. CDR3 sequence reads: CASSLGTSGNQETQYF. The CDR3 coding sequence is TGTGCCAGCAGCTTAGGGACTAGCGGGAACCAAGAGACCCAGTACTTC. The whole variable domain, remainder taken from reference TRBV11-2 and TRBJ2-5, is EAGVAQSPRYKIIEKRQSVAFWCNPISGHATLYWYQQILGQGPKLLIQFQNNGVVDDSQLPKDRFSAERLKGVDSTLKIQPAKLEDSAVYLCASSLGTSGNQETQYFGPGTRLLVL.

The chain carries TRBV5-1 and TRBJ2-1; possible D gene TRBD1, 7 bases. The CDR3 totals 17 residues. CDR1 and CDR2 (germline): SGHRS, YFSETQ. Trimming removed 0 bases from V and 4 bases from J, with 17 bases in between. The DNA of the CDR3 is TGCGCCAGCAGCTTGGCAGGGGGGAACCTGTTTTACAATGAGCAGTTCTTC. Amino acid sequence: CASSLAGGNLFYNEQFF.

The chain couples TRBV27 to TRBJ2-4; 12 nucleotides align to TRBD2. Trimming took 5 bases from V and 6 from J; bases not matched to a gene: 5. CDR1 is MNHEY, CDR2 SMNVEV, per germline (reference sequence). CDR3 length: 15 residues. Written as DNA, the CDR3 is TGTGCCAGCAGTGGCCTGACTAGCGGGAGAAACATTCAGTACTTC. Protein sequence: CASSGLTSGRNIQYF.

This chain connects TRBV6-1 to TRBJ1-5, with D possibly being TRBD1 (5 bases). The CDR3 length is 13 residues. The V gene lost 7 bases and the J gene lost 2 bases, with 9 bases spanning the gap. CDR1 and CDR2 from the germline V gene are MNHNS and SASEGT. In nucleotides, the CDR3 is TGTGCCAGCACTATACAGGGCAATCAGCCCCAGCATTTT. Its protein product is CASTIQGNQPQHF.

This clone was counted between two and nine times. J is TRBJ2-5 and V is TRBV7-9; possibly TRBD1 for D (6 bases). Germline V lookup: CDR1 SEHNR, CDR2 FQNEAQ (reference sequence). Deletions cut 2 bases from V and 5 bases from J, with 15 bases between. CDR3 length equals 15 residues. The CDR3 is CASSLTQGTGETQYF. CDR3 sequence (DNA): TGTGCCAGCAGCTTAACCCAGGGGACCGGGGAGACCCAGTACTTC.